Given below is one T cell receptor (beta chain) in context. The data stem from a study of blood T cell repertoires in COVID-19. Study-level information: COVID-19 samples collected from the United States, Italy and Spain covered acute and convalescent phases. The analysed material was cDNA or gDNA that came from T cells, B-cell-depleted T cells, or PBMCs.

The CDR3 runs to 15 residues. With V trimmed by 4 bases and J by 3 bases, 9 bases remained unmatched. The germline V gene has CDR1 LGHDT and CDR2 YNNKEL (reference sequence). Assay used: immunoSEQ multiplex PCR; TCRdb lists only in-frame clones, some missing. The data hold approximately 28,000 clones, with 85% to 90% observed a single time. The source material was peripheral blood. V gene TRBV3-1 (or the pseudogene TRBV3-2) combines with J gene TRBJ2-7; 7 bases match TRBD2. This clonotype was obtained from a woman aged 55-75 years with active COVID-19. The CDR3 nucleotides read TGTGCCAGCAGCCCCTCCCCGGGCGGGAGCTACGAGCAGTACTTC. Protein sequence: CASSPSPGGSYEQYF.